This T cell receptor (beta chain) is from a study of post-analysis software for immune sequencing data. Study-level information: Included courses were relapsing-remitting and secondary progressive multiple sclerosis; progressive-relapsing multiple sclerosis was also included. Findings and limits, study-wide: The F measure placed samples prepared in the same batch into strongly shared clusters. Controls significantly exceeded multiple sclerosis patients in normalized Chao1 diversity.

The TCR beta cDNA libraries contained unique molecular identifiers. Researchers reported a few hundred thousand cDNA molecules coming from approximately 0.95 to 9.8 million T cells. Each CDR3 protein is one row after TCRdb ran MiXCR on the PCR reads. The sample shows roughly 700,000 distinct CDR3 sequences, roughly 27% of them seen only once. Note on this clonotype: Its antigen remains unknown. Being one base from a much bigger clone, this may be a read error.

This sequence originates from a girl aged 10 to 17 with multiple sclerosis. Sequencing was performed on blood.

This chain's CDR3 is CRARAVRDTQYF. CDR3 bases: TGCAGGGCTAGAGCCGTTCGAGATACGCAGTATTTT. The rearrangement uses TRBV20-1 and TRBJ2-3, with D hard to call. CDR1 is DFQATT, CDR2 SNEGSKA, per germline (reference sequence). The CDR3 loop spans 12 amino acids.